The 18 T cell receptor beta chains in this list originate from one sample, sequenced in a study of blood T cell repertoires in COVID-19. Method: immunoSEQ multiplex PCR; TCRdb's copy keeps in-frame clones and lacks some. Here the sample spans approximately 380,000 clones, more than 75% being singletons. Sample: PBMCs or T cells enriched from blood (not recorded which). The origin of the receptors is a woman between 18 and 29 years old who had recovered from COVID-19.

V usage is TRBV19 and J usage is TRBJ1-1; D uncertain. CDR3 length: 14 amino acids. V was shortened by 3 bases and J by 2 bases, with 10 bases between the two germline ends. Germline values: CDR1 LNHDA, CDR2 SQIVND (reference sequence). CDR3 coding DNA: TGTGCCAGTAGTATGGATAGCACCAACACTGAAGCTTTCTTT. Its protein is CASSMDSTNTEAFF.

The CDR3 DNA follows: TGTGCCAGCAGCTTAAGCGCGGGACTAGCGGGGGCCTACAATGAGCAGTTCTTC. Translation: CASSLSAGLAGAYNEQFF. This sequence joins TRBV7-3 and TRBJ2-1; 14 bases are a match to TRBD2. The CDR3 loop spans 18 amino acids. Germline assignment: CDR1 SGHTA and CDR2 FQGTGA. V gave up 1 base and J gave up 2 bases; unmatched junction bases: 4.

This rearrangement joins TRBV5-4 to TRBJ2-1; 11 bases align to TRBD2. This CDR3 contains 15 residues. CDR1 is SGHNT and CDR2 is YYREEE in the germline V gene (reference sequence). The ends lost 6 bases at V and 6 bases at J; junction bases unmatched: 8. CDR3 DNA sequence: TGTGCCAGCACCTATAGCGGGGGGGCCCGCAATGAGCAGTTCTTC. Amino acids: CASTYSGGARNEQFF.

This chain connects TRBV9 to TRBJ2-7; the D gene is possibly TRBD2 (7 bases). The CDR3 has 14 residues. The germline V gene has CDR1 SGDLS and CDR2 YYNGEE. Trimming took 2 bases from V and 6 from J, leaving 15 bases between them. Written as DNA, the CDR3 is TGTGCCAGCAGCGTCGGGGAGGGGGAAGGCGAGCAGTACTTC. As protein: CASSVGEGEGEQYF.

J is TRBJ1-3 and V is TRBV2, with D possibly being TRBD1 (5 bases). Trimming took off 1 base at V and 4 bases at J, with 11 bases between the two ends. This CDR3 comprises 15 residues. The germline CDR1 and CDR2 sequences are SNHLY and FYNNEI. CDR3 loop: CASSEGRVAGNTIYF. The CDR3 DNA is TGTGCCAGCAGTGAAGGCAGGGTGGCGGGAAACACCATATATTTT.

V is TRBV27 and J is TRBJ2-1; 14 nucleotides line up with TRBD2. Germline V CDR1 and CDR2: MNHEY, SMNVEV (reference sequence). The CDR3 consists of 16 residues. The ends lost 5 bases at V and 5 bases at J; junction bases unmatched: 5. The CDR3 nucleotides read TGTGCCAGCAGTCCAGGGACTAGCGGGAGACACAATGAGCAGTTCTTC. Its translation: CASSPGTSGRHNEQFF.

V and J are TRBV6-1 and TRBJ2-7; 8 nucleotides agree with TRBD1. With V trimmed by 1 base and J by 5 bases, 10 bases remained unmatched. Looked up from germline, CDR1 is MNHNS and CDR2 is SASEGT. The length of the CDR3 is 16 residues. The DNA for the CDR3 is TGTGCCAGCAGTGAAGTCTCCGGGACAGGACTCGACGAGCAGTACTTC. Translating it yields CASSEVSGTGLDEQYF.

The chain combines TRBV4-1 with TRBJ2-4, with D perhaps TRBD2 (6 bases). The CDR3 is 18 residues long. Germline assignment: CDR1 MGHRA and CDR2 YSYEKL. V gave up 0 bases and J gave up 0 bases, with 15 bases separating them. The CDR3 nucleotides are TGCGCCAGCAGCCAAGATGCGGAGGGTGGGGGAGCCAAAAACATTCAGTACTTC. This gives the protein CASSQDAEGGGAKNIQYF.

The chain has TRBV11-2 and TRBJ1-6; the match to TRBD1 covers 9 bases. The V gene end was trimmed by 4 bases and the J gene end by 5 bases; junction bases not matched to a gene: 6. Germline V lookup: CDR1 SGHAT, CDR2 FQNNGV. CDR3 length: 16 amino acids. The CDR3 loop is CASSSTGGANNSPLHF. CDR3 sequence (DNA): TGTGCCAGCAGCTCTACAGGGGGCGCCAATAATTCACCCCTCCACTTT.

The CDR3: CASSRPEGTNSGNTIYF. Written as DNA, the CDR3 is TGTGCCAGTAGCCGCCCGGAGGGGACCAACTCTGGAAACACCATATATTTT. This chain links TRBV19 with TRBJ1-3; D perhaps matches TRBD1 (5 bases). Deletions cut 6 bases from V and 0 bases from J, with 18 bases between. The germline CDR1 and CDR2 sequences are LNHDA and SQIVND (reference sequence). CDR3 length: 17 residues. The whole variable domain, remainder taken from reference TRBV19 and TRBJ1-3, is DGGITQSPKYLFRKEGQNVTLSCEQNLNHDAMYWYRQDPGQGLRLIYYSQIVNDFQKGDIAEGYSVSREKKESFPLTVTSAQKNPTAFYLCASSRPEGTNSGNTIYFGEGSWLTVV.

The J gene is TRBJ2-7, the V gene TRBV11-2, with no clear D. The V and J ends lost 5 bases and 3 bases respectively, with 5 bases between them. Germline CDR1 reads SGHAT; CDR2 reads FQNNGV. The CDR3 loop spans 11 amino acids. CDR3 in amino acids: CASSPYYEQYF. Here the CDR3 DNA reads TGTGCCAGCAGCCCCTACTACGAGCAGTACTTC.

The gene calls are TRBV4-1 and TRBJ1-6; 7 bases match TRBD1. The CDR3 contains 15 residues. Germline V CDR1 and CDR2: MGHRA, YSYEKL. With 1 base clipped from V and 9 bases from J, the junction kept 6 bases outside the gene matches. CDR3 sequence: CASSQGSQGGSPLHF. The CDR3 nucleotides read TGCGCCAGCAGCCAAGGCTCGCAGGGGGGTTCACCCCTCCACTTT.

This clone was recorded only once. V usage is TRBV5-1 and J usage is TRBJ1-4, with D possibly matching TRBD1 (5 bases). V was trimmed by 4 bases and J by 6 bases, leaving 13 bases between them. This CDR3 spans 14 amino acids. CDR1 is SGHRS, CDR2 YFSETQ, per germline. CDR3 DNA: TGCGCCAGCAGCCCGGTGGGGGGAGATGAAAAACTGTTTTTT. Translating it yields CASSPVGGDEKLFF. Drawing the rest from reference TRBV5-1 and TRBJ1-4, the complete variable domain is KAGVTQTPRYLIKTRGQQVTLSCSPISGHRSVSWYQQTPGQGLQFLFEYFSETQRNKGNFPGRFSGRQFSNSRSEMNVSTLELGDSALYLCASSPVGGDEKLFFGSGTQLSVL.

V is TRBV5-1 and J is TRBJ1-1, with unresolved D. With 0 bases removed from V and 4 bases from J, the gap between germline ends came to 13 bases. CDR3 length: 15 amino acids. Germline V gene lookup returns CDR1 SGHRS and CDR2 YFSETQ. CDR3 sequence: CASSLAALTVTEAFF. CDR3 nucleotide sequence: TGCGCCAGCAGCTTGGCCGCTCTAACGGTCACTGAAGCTTTCTTT.

This chain joins TRBV6-2 or TRBV6-3 and TRBJ2-5; D remains unclear. From germline, CDR1 is MNHEY and CDR2 SVGEGT. V was pared by 2 bases and J by 5 bases, with 6 bases between. This CDR3 region has 12 residues. CDR3 in DNA: TGTGCCAGCAGTTACCCCCCGGAGACCCAGTACTTC. Translation gives CASSYPPETQYF.

This rearrangement joins TRBV7-2 to TRBJ1-6; D uncertain. With 1 base removed from V and 6 bases from J, the gap between germline ends came to 22 bases. The germline V gene has CDR1 SGHTA and CDR2 FQGNSA. The CDR3 contains 19 residues. The CDR3 nucleotides read TGTGCCAGCAGCTTAGTAGCCCCACAATTACCTCTAAGTAATTCACCCCTCCACTTT. This translates into CASSLVAPQLPLSNSPLHF.

The rearrangement uses TRBV9 and TRBJ2-1; D perhaps matches TRBD1 (6 bases). This CDR3 has 16 amino acids. Trimming shortened V by 4 bases and J by 7 bases, and 21 bases separated the two germline ends. Germline CDR1 and CDR2: SGDLS and YYNGEE. The CDR3 spells CASSLNRDAQGNEQFF. The CDR3 DNA follows: TGTGCCAGCAGCTTGAACCGGGACGCCCAGGGGAATGAGCAGTTCTTC.

The rearrangement joins TRBV25-1 to TRBJ1-4; possible D gene TRBD1, 5 bases. The V gene's germline CDR1 is MGHDK and CDR2 SYGVNS. Trimming cost V 8 bases and J 7 bases, with 14 bases left between them. The CDR3 has 13 amino acids. The CDR3 is CASGRAFGEKLFF. The CDR3 DNA sequence: TGTGCCAGCGGCAGGGCATTCGGTGAAAAACTGTTTTTT.